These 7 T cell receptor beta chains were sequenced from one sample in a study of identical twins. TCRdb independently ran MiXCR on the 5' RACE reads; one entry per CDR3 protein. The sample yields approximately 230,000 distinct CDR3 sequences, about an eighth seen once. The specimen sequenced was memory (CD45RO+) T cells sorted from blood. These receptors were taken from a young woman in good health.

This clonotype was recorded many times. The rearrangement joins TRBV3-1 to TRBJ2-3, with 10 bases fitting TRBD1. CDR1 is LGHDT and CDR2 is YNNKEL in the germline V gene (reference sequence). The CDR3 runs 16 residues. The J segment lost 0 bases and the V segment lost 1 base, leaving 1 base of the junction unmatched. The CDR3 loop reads CASSQAGQGSTDTQYF. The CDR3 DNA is TGTGCCAGCAGCCAAGCGGGACAGGGGAGCACAGATACGCAGTATTTT.

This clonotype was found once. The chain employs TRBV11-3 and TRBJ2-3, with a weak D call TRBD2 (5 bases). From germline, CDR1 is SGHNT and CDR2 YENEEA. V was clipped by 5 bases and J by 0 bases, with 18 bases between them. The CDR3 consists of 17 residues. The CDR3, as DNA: TGTGCCAGCAGCGCTTCTCTAGCAGCAACTAGCACAGATACGCAGTATTTT. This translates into CASSASLAATSTDTQYF.

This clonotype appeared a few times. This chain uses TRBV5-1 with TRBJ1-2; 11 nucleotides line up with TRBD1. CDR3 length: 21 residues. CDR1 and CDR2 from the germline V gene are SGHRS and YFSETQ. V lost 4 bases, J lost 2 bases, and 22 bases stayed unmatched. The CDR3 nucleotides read TGCGCCAGCAGCCCTTTACGTCCTTTAGGACAGGGGGCTTATGGGAACTATGGCTACACCTTC. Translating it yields CASSPLRPLGQGAYGNYGYTF. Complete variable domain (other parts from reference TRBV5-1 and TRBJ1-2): KAGVTQTPRYLIKTRGQQVTLSCSPISGHRSVSWYQQTPGQGLQFLFEYFSETQRNKGNFPGRFSGRQFSNSRSEMNVSTLELGDSALYLCASSPLRPLGQGAYGNYGYTFGSGTRLTVV.

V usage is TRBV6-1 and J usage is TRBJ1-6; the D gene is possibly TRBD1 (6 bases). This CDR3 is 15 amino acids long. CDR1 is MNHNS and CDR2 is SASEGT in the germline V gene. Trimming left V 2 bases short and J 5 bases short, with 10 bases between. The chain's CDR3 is CASSEHRADNSPLHF. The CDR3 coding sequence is TGTGCCAGCAGTGAACACAGGGCGGATAATTCACCCCTCCACTTT.

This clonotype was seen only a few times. The CDR3 sequence: CASKVGSGVTGELFF. The CDR3 DNA follows: TGTGCCAGTAAAGTCGGTAGCGGGGTGACCGGGGAGCTGTTTTTT. The rearrangement links TRBV19 to TRBJ2-2, with 8 bases lining up with TRBD2. The trim removed 7 bases at V and 5 bases at J, leaving 9 bases unmatched. Germline V CDR1 and CDR2: LNHDA, SQIVND (reference sequence). The CDR3 is made up of 15 amino acids.

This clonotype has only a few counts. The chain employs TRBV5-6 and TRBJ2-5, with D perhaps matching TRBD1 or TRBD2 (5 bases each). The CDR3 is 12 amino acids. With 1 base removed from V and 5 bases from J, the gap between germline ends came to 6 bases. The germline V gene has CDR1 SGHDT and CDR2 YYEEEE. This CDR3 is CASSLWGETQYF. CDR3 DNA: TGTGCCAGCAGCTTGTGGGGGGAGACCCAGTACTTC. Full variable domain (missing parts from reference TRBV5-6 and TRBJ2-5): DAGVTQSPTHLIKTRGQQVTLRCSPKSGHDTVSWYQQALGQGPQFIFQYYEEEERQRGNFPDRFSGHQFPNYSSELNVNALLLGDSALYLCASSLWGETQYFGPGTRLLVL.

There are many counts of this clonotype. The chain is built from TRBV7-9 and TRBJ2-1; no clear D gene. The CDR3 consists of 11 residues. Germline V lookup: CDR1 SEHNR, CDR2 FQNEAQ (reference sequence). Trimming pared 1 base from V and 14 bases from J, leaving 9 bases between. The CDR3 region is CASSLGRAKFF. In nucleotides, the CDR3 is TGTGCCAGCAGCTTAGGTAGGGCCAAGTTCTTC.